A selection of T cell receptor beta chains follows, all from one sample in a study of cytomegalovirus exposure and HLA in healthy donors. TCRdb's table, derived via immunoSEQ multiplex PCR, lists solely in-frame clones and lacks some. The sample lists 65,000 to 90,000 clones; approximately 90% were seen once. The sequenced material came from PBMCs. Receptors originate from a woman between 18 and 30 years old in good health and CMV-seropositive. CDR3s include the opening cysteine and the closing phenylalanine or tryptophan. A D gene is named only where the DNA matches it firmly. Size values are once, few and many counts, or a class for expanded clones, and some rows have none.

J: TRBJ1-4
size: -
D: -
V: TRBV30
DNA: TGTGCCCTTACCACCACATACAGGGTAGAAAAACTGTTTTTT
CDR3: CALTTTYRVEKLFF

J: TRBJ1-4
size: -
D: -
V: TRBV6-5
DNA: TGTGCCAGCAGTTACTCGAGTCGATTCGGGAGTGAAAAACTGTTTTTT
CDR3: CASSYSSRFGSEKLFF

J: TRBJ2-7
size: -
D: TRBD1
V: TRBV5-1
DNA: TGCGCCAGCAGGGCCGGACAGGGGGCTTACGAGCAGTACTTC
CDR3: CASRAGQGAYEQYF

J: TRBJ1-5
size: once
D: -
V: TRBV28
DNA: TGTGCCAGCAGTTTATACCCTAATTCGGGCAATCAGCCCCAGCATTTT
CDR3: CASSLYPNSGNQPQHF

J: TRBJ2-7
size: few
D: -
V: TRBV19
DNA: TGTGCCAGTAGTATTAGGGGACAAGGCCCCTACGAGCAGTACTTC
CDR3: CASSIRGQGPYEQYF

J: TRBJ2-3
size: -
D: -
V: TRBV6-5
DNA: TGTGCCAGCAGACAGGTGGATACGCAGTATTTT
CDR3: CASRQVDTQYF

J: TRBJ1-3
size: -
D: -
V: TRBV18
DNA: TGTGCCAGCTCACCACCGTCAGTTTACTCTGGAAACACCATATATTTT
CDR3: CASSPPSVYSGNTIYF

J: TRBJ1-1
size: once
D: -
V: TRBV6-1
DNA: TGTGCCAGCAGTGAATTCGACGGGGGGTGGAGCACTGAAGCTTTCTTT
CDR3: CASSEFDGGWSTEAFF

J: TRBJ2-7
size: -
D: -
V: TRBV21-1
DNA: TGTGCCAGCGGCGGGGGCAGCGGGAGTGGCGAGCAGTACTTC
CDR3: CASGGGSGSGEQYF

J: TRBJ2-7
size: -
D: TRBD2
V: TRBV27
DNA: TGTGCCAGGTTGGGGCGGGGGGAAAGCGAGCAGTACTTC
CDR3: CARLGRGESEQYF

J: TRBJ1-4
size: -
D: -
V: TRBV7-9
DNA: TGTGCCAGCAGCTTCTACGATGAAAAACTGTTTTTT
CDR3: CASSFYDEKLFF

J: TRBJ1-6
size: -
D: -
V: TRBV4-2
DNA: TGTGCCAGCAGCCATTCCCCGGGACAATATTCACCCCTCCACTTT
CDR3: CASSHSPGQYSPLHF

J: TRBJ2-4
size: -
D: TRBD1
V: TRBV30
DNA: TGTGCCTGGACCAGACAGGGCATTCAGTACTTC
CDR3: CAWTRQGIQYF

J: TRBJ2-5
size: once
D: TRBD2
V: TRBV29-1
DNA: TGCAGCGTTGAAGGAGGACTAGCATTTGCGGAGACCCAGTACTTC
CDR3: CSVEGGLAFAETQYF

J: TRBJ2-3
size: -
D: -
V: TRBV9
DNA: TGTGCCAGCAGCGCCCCCCTTTCGAGTAATACGCAGTATTTT
CDR3: CASSAPLSSNTQYF

J: TRBJ2-1
size: once
D: TRBD2
V: TRBV2
DNA: TGTGCCAGCACTAGACTAGCGGGAGCGTATAATGAGCAGTTCTTC
CDR3: CASTRLAGAYNEQFF